The 24 T cell receptor beta chains below all came from one sample that was sequenced in a study of blood T cells in healthy people across ages. The authors ran a second PCR of about 7 to 11 cycles using a sample-barcoded 5' primer and a J-beta primer mix. TCRdb reprocessed the 5' RACE reads via MiXCR and lists one record per CDR3 protein. The sample carries over 1,500,000 distinct CDR3 sequences, around 50% recorded once. The sample taken for sequencing was blood. All receptors come from a woman in her thirties or forties in good health.

J is TRBJ2-3 and V is TRBV6-1, with D unresolved. The CDR3 length is 13 residues. V gave up 2 bases and J gave up 4 bases, with 7 bases separating them. CDR1 is MNHNS and CDR2 is SASEGT in the germline V gene. CDR3 residues: CASSEMAADTQYF. In DNA, the CDR3 is TGTGCCAGCAGTGAAATGGCAGCAGATACGCAGTATTTT.

This chain uses TRBV6-5 with TRBJ1-5; D call uncertain. The germline V and J ends were trimmed by 6 bases and 7 bases, with 13 bases remaining between them. The germline CDR1 and CDR2 sequences are MNHEY and SVGAGI. The CDR3 extends over 13 amino acids. In nucleotides, the CDR3 is TGTGCCAGCAGCCCTGTTAGGAAACAGCCCCAGCATTTT. The encoded protein is CASSPVRKQPQHF.

This chain links TRBV7-2 with TRBJ2-7; TRBD2 agrees at 7 bases. The CDR3 contains 15 residues. Germline CDR1 reads SGHTA; CDR2 reads FQGNSA. Germline trimming cut 5 bases from V and 2 bases from J; bases unmatched to any gene: 9. CDR3 nucleotides: TGTGCCAGCAGCCCCTACAGCGGGGTAGCCTACGAGCAGTACTTC. This translates into CASSPYSGVAYEQYF.

This clonotype has only a few counts. The gene calls are TRBV10-3 and TRBJ2-7, with D tentatively TRBD1 (6 bases). This CDR3 region has 14 residues. Germline values: CDR1 ENHRY, CDR2 SYGVKD. V was trimmed by 3 bases and J by 7 bases, leaving 16 bases between them. CDR3: CAISDRGTTREQYF. For the CDR3, the DNA is TGTGCCATCAGTGATAGGGGGACCACTCGGGAGCAGTACTTC.

The rearrangement joins TRBV6-2 or TRBV6-3 to TRBJ2-4; D not certain. Germline CDR1 MNHEY, CDR2 SVGEGT. Trimming removed 8 bases at V and 0 bases at J, with 17 bases between. The CDR3 is made up of 16 amino acids. The CDR3 here is CASAAWASLAKNIQYF. The CDR3, as DNA: TGTGCCAGCGCCGCTTGGGCCAGCTTAGCCAAAAACATTCAGTACTTC.

The chain carries TRBV5-1 and TRBJ2-1, with 7 bases fitting TRBD2. This CDR3 is built from 14 residues. Germline CDR1 reads SGHRS; CDR2 reads YFSETQ. Trimming took 3 bases from V and 7 from J; bases not matched to a gene: 7. CDR3 DNA sequence: TGCGCCAGCAGCTACACTAGCGCTCATAATGAGCAGTTCTTC. Protein: CASSYTSAHNEQFF.

CDR3 sequence: CATSRDLLSIQYF. The DNA for the CDR3 is TGTGCCACCAGCAGAGATTTGTTAAGTATTCAGTACTTC. The chain recombines TRBV15 with TRBJ2-4, with D unclear. CDR3 size: 13 residues. The germline gives CDR1 LNHNV, CDR2 YYDKDF (reference sequence). With 0 bases removed from V and 10 bases from J, the gap between germline ends came to 10 bases.

V is TRBV10-1 and J is TRBJ2-5; no clear D gene. The CDR3 covers 12 residues. The V and J ends lost 6 bases and 11 bases respectively, with 16 bases between them. CDR1 is WNHNN, CDR2 SYGVQD, per germline (reference sequence). CDR3 sequence: CASSISGRQQYF. Here the CDR3 DNA reads TGCGCCAGCAGCATATCGGGCCGCCAACAGTACTTC.

This clonotype was detected only a few times. The rearrangement uses TRBV4-1 and TRBJ2-3; 13 bases agree with TRBD2. V lost 1 base to trimming and J lost 2 bases; unmatched junction nucleotides: 6. The germline V gene has CDR1 MGHRA and CDR2 YSYEKL. The CDR3 is 18 amino acids. CDR3 amino acids: CASSQAPGLAGSTDTQYF. CDR3 nucleotides: TGCGCCAGCAGCCAAGCCCCGGGACTAGCGGGGTCCACAGATACGCAGTATTTT.

This clonotype was observed a few times. The chain uses TRBV4-2 and TRBJ1-2; 7 bases line up with TRBD1. The germline CDR1 and CDR2 sequences are LGHNA and YNFKEQ. The CDR3 extends over 18 amino acids. J gave up 1 base and V 4 bases, and 15 bases lay outside the gene matches. CDR3 coding DNA: TGTGCCAGCAGCCCCGTTGGGGACAGCTTAACCTATAACTATGGCTACACCTTC. Its translation: CASSPVGDSLTYNYGYTF.

V usage is TRBV21-1 and J usage is TRBJ2-3; the tabulated D call, TRBD1, remains unverified against the DNA. TRBV21-1 is given as a pseudogene. This CDR3 is built from 17 residues. The CDR3 region has the DNA TGTGCCAGCAGCAAAGTACAGCAGGGGGCTCCCACAGATACGCAGTATTTT. The encoded protein is CASSKVQQGAPTDTQYF.

The V call is TRBV9, the J call TRBJ2-3; D may be TRBD2 (5 bases). Trimming removed 3 bases at V and 2 bases at J, with 10 bases between. The CDR3 spans 14 residues. Per the germline V gene, CDR1 is SGDLS and CDR2 is YYNGEE. The CDR3 here is CASSGAGSTDTQYF. Here the CDR3 DNA reads TGTGCCAGCAGCGGGGCGGGTTCCACAGATACGCAGTATTTT. Supplemented by reference TRBV9 and TRBJ2-3, the full variable domain reads DSGVTQTPKHLITATGQRVTLRCSPRSGDLSVYWYQQSLDQGLQFLIQYYNGEERAKGNILERFSAQQFPDLHSELNLSSLELGDSALYFCASSGAGSTDTQYFGPGTRLTVL.

The V gene is TRBV29-1, the J gene TRBJ2-5; D is unresolved. V was shortened by 7 bases and J by 1 base, with 16 bases between the two germline ends. Per the germline V gene, CDR1 is SQVTM and CDR2 is ANQGSEA. The CDR3 has 14 residues. The CDR3, as DNA: TGCAGCGCTGAGACCGTAGCCGGCCAAGAGACCCAGTACTTC. Translated: CSAETVAGQETQYF.

This chain joins TRBV20-1 and TRBJ1-2; 11 positions match TRBD1. The CDR3 is 14 residues long. Germline CDR1 is DFQATT and CDR2 is SNEGSKA (reference sequence). Trimming took 5 bases from V and 3 from J; bases not matched to a gene: 5. DNA for the CDR3: TGCAGTGCTGAAGGACAGGGGGCTTACTATGGCTACACCTTC. This sequence encodes CSAEGQGAYYGYTF.

The rearrangement uses TRBV12-5 and TRBJ1-1; perhaps TRBD1 as D (6 bases). CDR3 length: 11 residues. The germline CDR1 and CDR2 sequences are LGHNT and FRNRAP. V was clipped by 7 bases and J by 6 bases, with 9 bases between them. CDR3 sequence (DNA): TGTGCTAGTGAGGGGGACGCTGAAGCTTTCTTT. It specifies CASEGDAEAFF.

The V call is TRBV27, the J call TRBJ2-4, with 10 bases that match TRBD1. The V and J ends lost 6 bases and 0 bases, in that order; junction bases with no gene match: 8. The CDR3 consists of 17 residues. From germline, CDR1 is MNHEY and CDR2 SMNVEV (reference sequence). CDR3 sequence reads: CASSSFGTGVAKNIQYF. The DNA of the CDR3 is TGTGCCAGCAGCTCATTCGGGACAGGGGTAGCCAAAAACATTCAGTACTTC.

Regarding this clonotype: The germline gene is not matched at one end of the junction; a read error may be the cause. The chain combines TRBV9 with TRBJ2-4; D is perhaps TRBD1 (5 bases). The CDR3 is 13 amino acids. Germline V gives CDR1 SGDLS, CDR2 YYNGEE. CDR3 DNA sequence: TGTGCCAGCAGCGAGGACAACAAAAACGTTCAGTACTTC. This gives the protein CASSEDNKNVQYF.

There are a few counts of this clonotype. The genes are TRBV12-3 or TRBV12-4 and TRBJ1-2; weak D call: TRBD1 (5 bases). V shed 8 bases and J shed 3 bases, with 13 bases lying between them. This CDR3 region has 13 residues. The CDR3 coding sequence is TGTGCCAGCTCAAGGGGCATAGACTATGGCTACACCTTC. Encoded protein: CASSRGIDYGYTF.

The CDR3 DNA reads TGCAGTGCTAGTTGGGGCGGGGGGATGACAGATACGCAGTATTTT. It translates to CSASWGGGMTDTQYF. The chain couples TRBV20-1 to TRBJ2-3; 8 bases align to TRBD2. Germline assignment: CDR1 DFQATT and CDR2 SNEGSKA (reference sequence). This CDR3 region has 15 residues. The ends lost 3 bases at V and 3 bases at J; junction bases unmatched: 8.

In this sample, this clonotype turned up once. The rearrangement links TRBV28 to TRBJ2-7, with 7 bases matching TRBD2. Unmatched junction bases numbered 8, after V lost 5 bases and J lost 1 base. This CDR3 comprises 15 residues. In germline, CDR1 is MDHEN, CDR2 SYDVKM. The CDR3 DNA is TGTGCCAGCAGTATAAACGCGGGGGTTTCCTACGAGCAGTACTTC. Protein product: CASSINAGVSYEQYF.

This clonotype was recorded a few times. V and J are TRBV24-1 and TRBJ2-7, with D perhaps matching TRBD1 or TRBD2 (5 bases each). This CDR3 has 14 amino acids. The V and J ends lost 2 bases and 5 bases respectively, with 12 bases between them. Germline assignment: CDR1 KGHDR and CDR2 SFDVKD. The CDR3 region is CATSDSGSQDEQYF. CDR3 DNA: TGTGCCACCAGTGATTCAGGGAGCCAGGACGAGCAGTACTTC.

The rearrangement uses TRBV5-1 and TRBJ2-3, with a weak D call TRBD2 (5 bases). This CDR3 comprises 14 residues. In germline, CDR1 is SGHRS, CDR2 YFSETQ. V was clipped by 7 bases and J by 0 bases, with 12 bases between them. The CDR3 coding sequence is TGCGCCAGCGCCGGGGTCAGCAGCACAGATACGCAGTATTTT. This gives the protein CASAGVSSTDTQYF.

This clonotype was detected only a few times. The chain couples TRBV6-6 to TRBJ1-2; D possibly corresponds to TRBD1 (6 bases). The CDR3 consists of 16 residues. V dropped 8 bases and J dropped 2 bases, with 21 bases sitting between them. The germline V gene encodes CDR1 MNHNY and CDR2 SVGAGI (reference sequence). CDR3 loop: CASLPSYGQGNYGYTF. CDR3 sequence (DNA): TGTGCCAGCCTCCCCTCATATGGGCAGGGGAACTATGGCTACACCTTC.

This clonotype was seen a handful of times. The chain combines TRBV7-2 with TRBJ2-1, with 12 positions matching TRBD2. Germline V gene lookup returns CDR1 SGHTA and CDR2 FQGNSA. V lost 8 bases and J lost 11; bases outside the gene matches: 7. This CDR3 contains 13 residues. This CDR3 reads CASQVLAGGQQFF. The CDR3 DNA is TGTGCCAGCCAGGTACTAGCGGGGGGCCAGCAGTTCTTC. The variable domain in full, with the rest retrieved from reference TRBV7-2 and TRBJ2-1, is GAGVSQSPSNKVTEKGKDVELRCDPISGHTALYWYRQSLGQGLEFLIYFQGNSAPDKSGLPSDRFSAERTGGSVSTLTIQRTQQEDSAVYLCASQVLAGGQQFFGPGTRLTVL.